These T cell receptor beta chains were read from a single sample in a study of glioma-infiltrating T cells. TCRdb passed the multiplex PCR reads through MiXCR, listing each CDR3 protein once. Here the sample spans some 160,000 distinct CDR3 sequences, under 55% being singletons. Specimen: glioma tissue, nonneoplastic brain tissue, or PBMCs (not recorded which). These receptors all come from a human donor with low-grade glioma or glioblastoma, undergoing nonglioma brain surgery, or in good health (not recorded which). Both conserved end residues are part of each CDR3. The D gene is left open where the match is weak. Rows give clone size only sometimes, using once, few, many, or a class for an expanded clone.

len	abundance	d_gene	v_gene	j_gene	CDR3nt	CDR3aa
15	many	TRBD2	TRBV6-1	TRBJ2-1	TGTGCCAGCACCAGAGAGCGGGAGGGCCTTGGTGAGCAGTTCTTC	CASTREREGLGEQFF
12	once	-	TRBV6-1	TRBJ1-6	TGTGTTAGCAGTCGCCCAGGGAGACCCCTCCACTTT	CVSSRPGRPLHF
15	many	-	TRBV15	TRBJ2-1	TGTGCCACCAAGGATCGACAGTACTCCTACAATGAGCAGTTCTTC	CATKDRQYSYNEQFF
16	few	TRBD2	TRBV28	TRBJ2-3	TGTGCCAGCAACAGGATCACTAGCGGATACACAGATACGCAGTATTTT	CASNRITSGYTDTQYF
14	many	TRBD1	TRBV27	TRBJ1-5	TGTGCCAGCAGGCCCACAGGGGGCTGGGAGCCCCAGCATTTT	CASRPTGGWEPQHF
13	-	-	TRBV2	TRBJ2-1	TGTGCCAGCTCCGATGAGGACGCGAATGAGCAGTTCTTC	CASSDEDANEQFF
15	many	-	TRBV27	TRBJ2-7	TGTGCCAGCAGTTTTTCACCGGGGTTGAGAAACGAGCAGTACTTC	CASSFSPGLRNEQYF
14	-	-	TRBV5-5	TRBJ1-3	TGTGCCAGCAGCCTAGGTCCAGGCGGAAACACCATATATTTT	CASSLGPGGNTIYF
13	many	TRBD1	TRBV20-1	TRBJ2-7	TGCAGTGCCCTGGGACAGGTTGGAGACGAGCAGTACTTC	CSALGQVGDEQYF
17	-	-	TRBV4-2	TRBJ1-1	TGTGCCAGCAGCCAAGAGGCATCCGTTCATGGGGTCACTGAAGCTTTCTTT	CASSQEASVHGVTEAFF
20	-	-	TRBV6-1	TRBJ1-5	TGTGCCAGCAGTGAGTGGAGGTTGAGAGGGAAGGGTATGGGCAATCAGCCCCAGCATTTT	CASSEWRLRGKGMGNQPQHF